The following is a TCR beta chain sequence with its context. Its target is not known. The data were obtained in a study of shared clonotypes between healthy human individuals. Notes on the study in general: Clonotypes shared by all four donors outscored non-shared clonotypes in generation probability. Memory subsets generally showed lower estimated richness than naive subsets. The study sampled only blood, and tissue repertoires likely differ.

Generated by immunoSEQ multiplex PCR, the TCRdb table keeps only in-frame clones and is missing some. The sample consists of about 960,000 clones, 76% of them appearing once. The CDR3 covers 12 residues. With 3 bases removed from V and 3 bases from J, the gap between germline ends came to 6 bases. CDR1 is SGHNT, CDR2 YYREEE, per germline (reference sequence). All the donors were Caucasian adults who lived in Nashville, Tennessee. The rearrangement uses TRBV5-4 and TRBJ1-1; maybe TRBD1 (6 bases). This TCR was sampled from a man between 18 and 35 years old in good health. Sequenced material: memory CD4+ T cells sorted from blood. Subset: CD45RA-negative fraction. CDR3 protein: CASSYRDTEAFF. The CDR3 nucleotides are TGTGCCAGCAGCTACAGGGACACTGAAGCTTTCTTT.